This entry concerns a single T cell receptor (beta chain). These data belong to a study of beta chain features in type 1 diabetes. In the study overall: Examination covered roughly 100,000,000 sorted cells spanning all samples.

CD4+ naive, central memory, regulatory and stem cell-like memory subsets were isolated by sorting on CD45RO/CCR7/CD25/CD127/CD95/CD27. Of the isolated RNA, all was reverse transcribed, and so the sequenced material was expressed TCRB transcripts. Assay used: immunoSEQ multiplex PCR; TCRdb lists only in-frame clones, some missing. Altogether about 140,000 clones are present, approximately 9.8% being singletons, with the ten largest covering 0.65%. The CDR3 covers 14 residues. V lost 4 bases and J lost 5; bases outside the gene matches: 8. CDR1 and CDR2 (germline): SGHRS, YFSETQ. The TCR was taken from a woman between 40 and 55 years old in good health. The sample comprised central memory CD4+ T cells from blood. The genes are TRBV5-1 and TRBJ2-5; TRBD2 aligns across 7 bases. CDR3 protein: CASSQTSSAETQYF. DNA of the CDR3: TGCGCCAGCAGCCAGACTAGCTCCGCGGAGACCCAGTACTTC.